Listed here are 24 T cell receptor beta chains from one sample, sequenced in a study of radiation and T cells in renal cell carcinoma. Time point indicated: blood 2 weeks post-SBRT. As for treatment: 15 Gy SBRT to primary tumor, nephrectomy 4 weeks later. The data were produced by immunoSEQ multiplex PCR, yet TCRdb's version contains in-frame clones alone and is incomplete. The sample consists of 100,000 to 150,000 clones, around 81% of them appearing once. Sequencing used blood, obtained from a patient whose treatment included radiotherapy and nephrectomy. Receptors originate from a man aged 45-65 years with renal cell carcinoma.

This clone was observed a handful of times. The V call is TRBV19, the J call TRBJ2-2; TRBD2 matches at 8 bases. The CDR3 length is 15 residues. V shed 2 bases, J shed 3 bases, and the junction held 2 bases outside the gene matches. CDR1 LNHDA and CDR2 SQIVND come from the germline V gene (reference sequence). The CDR3 coding sequence is TGTGCCAGTAGTATATCGGGGGGGTACACCGGGGAGCTGTTTTTT. Protein sequence: CASSISGGYTGELFF.

The rearrangement uses TRBV6-6 and TRBJ1-4; D is uncertain. The germline V gene has CDR1 MNHNY and CDR2 SVGAGI (reference sequence). The CDR3 loop spans 16 amino acids. V lost 6 bases to trimming and J lost 0 bases, with 14 bases between them. The DNA for the CDR3 is TGTGCCAGCAGGTATACAGAAAAAGCAACTAATGAAAAACTGTTTTTT. This gives the protein CASRYTEKATNEKLFF.

The table lists this clone with a count of one. The chain carries TRBV18 and TRBJ2-6; 9 bases agree with TRBD1. Germline values: CDR1 KGHSH, CDR2 LQKENI. The V segment lost 3 bases and the J segment 0 bases; nucleotides outside the gene matches: 6. The CDR3 has 18 residues. The CDR3 region has the DNA TGTGCCAGCTCACCTCGGACAGGGGTCATCTCTGGGGCCAACGTCCTGACTTTC. Its translation is CASSPRTGVISGANVLTF.

The gene calls are TRBV7-9 and TRBJ2-1; tentative D call: TRBD1 (6 bases). This CDR3 has 15 amino acids. CDR1 SEHNR and CDR2 FQNEAQ come from the germline V gene (reference sequence). Between the trimmed V and J ends, which lost 5 bases and 4 bases, there was a span of 15 bases. The CDR3 is CASSTGTPSYNEQFF. For the CDR3, the DNA is TGTGCCAGCAGCACCGGGACACCTTCATACAATGAGCAGTTCTTC. Full variable domain (outside the CDR3, taken from reference TRBV7-9 and TRBJ2-1): DTGVSQNPRHKITKRGQNVTFRCDPISEHNRLYWYRQTLGQGPEFLTYFQNEAQLEKSRLLSDRFSAERPKGSFSTLEIQRTEQGDSAMYLCASSTGTPSYNEQFFGPGTRLTVL.

This chain connects TRBV6-6 to TRBJ1-5; 8 positions match TRBD1. The CDR3 sequence is 14 residues long. V lost 6 bases, J lost 6 bases, and 7 bases stayed unmatched. The germline CDR1 and CDR2 sequences are MNHNY and SVGAGI (reference sequence). The CDR3 coding sequence is TGTGCCAGCAGCGGACAGGGAGAAAGTCAGCCCCAGCATTTT. Translating it yields CASSGQGESQPQHF.

The rearrangement joins TRBV2 to TRBJ2-3; a weak D match, TRBD2 (7 bases). CDR1 is SNHLY and CDR2 is FYNNEI in the germline V gene. V lost 7 bases and J lost 1, with 24 bases in between. The CDR3 has 18 residues. The CDR3 here is CASMGIDRGGAGTDTQYF. Here the CDR3 DNA reads TGTGCCAGCATGGGGATTGATAGGGGGGGCGCGGGCACAGATACGCAGTATTTT.

The CDR3 coding sequence is TGTGCCATCCAACAGGGGTATGGGATCGCTAATGAAAAACTGTTTTTT. This codes for CAIQQGYGIANEKLFF. The chain couples TRBV7-9 to TRBJ1-4, with 7 nucleotides matching TRBD1. Trimming removed 10 bases from V and 3 bases from J; junction bases left unmatched: 14. The germline gives CDR1 SEHNR, CDR2 FQNEAQ (reference sequence). The CDR3 has 16 residues.

The J gene is TRBJ1-5, the V gene TRBV10-2; D gene uncertain. Deletions cut 1 base from V and 6 bases from J, with 7 bases between. This CDR3 is built from 13 residues. Germline lookup yields CDR1 WSHSY and CDR2 SAAADI. The CDR3 reads CASSEYGSQPQHF. The CDR3 DNA reads TGCGCCAGCAGTGAGTACGGGAGTCAGCCCCAGCATTTT.

The genes are TRBV27 and TRBJ2-7; D gene unclear. Deletions cut 0 bases from V and 2 bases from J, with 8 bases between. The CDR3 extends over 14 amino acids. Germline CDR1 MNHEY, CDR2 SMNVEV (reference sequence). The CDR3 DNA sequence: TGTGCCAGCAGTTTATCGGACGGAGCCTACGAGCAGTACTTC. Amino acid sequence: CASSLSDGAYEQYF.

This clone is a singleton in its sample. This rearrangement joins TRBV6-6 to TRBJ1-3; D is possibly TRBD1 (5 bases). Germline CDR1 MNHNY, CDR2 SVGAGI (reference sequence). The CDR3 has 15 amino acids. V lost 6 bases and J lost 0, with 12 bases in between. CDR3 amino acids: CASRDQGDSGNTIYF. The CDR3 DNA sequence: TGTGCCAGCAGGGACCAGGGAGACTCTGGAAACACCATATATTTT.

The chain carries TRBV6-6 and TRBJ2-3, with D tentatively TRBD1 or TRBD2 (5 bases each). With 1 base removed from V and 0 bases from J, the gap between germline ends came to 8 bases. The CDR3 runs to 15 residues. CDR1 and CDR2 from the germline V gene are MNHNY and SVGAGI (reference sequence). CDR3 loop: CASSYWGSSTDTQYF. CDR3 nucleotides: TGTGCCAGCAGTTACTGGGGGAGTAGCACAGATACGCAGTATTTT.

This chain uses TRBV30 with TRBJ2-7; the D gene could be TRBD1 or TRBD2 (5 bases each). Trimming shortened V by 1 base and J by 11 bases, and 21 bases separated the two germline ends. The CDR3 has 14 residues. The germline gives CDR1 GTSNPN, CDR2 SVGIG (reference sequence). This chain's CDR3 is CAWSGGTPTLSEYF. The CDR3 nucleotides are TGTGCCTGGAGTGGAGGGACCCCAACTCTAAGCGAGTACTTC. Based on the CDR3 plus reference TRBV30 and TRBJ2-7, the full variable domain is SQTIHQWPATLVQPVGSPLSLECTVEGTSNPNLYWYRQAAGRGLQLLFYSVGIGQISSEVPQNLSASRPQDRQFILSSKKLLLSDSGFYLCAWSGGTPTLSEYFGPGTRLTVT.

V is TRBV10-3 and J is TRBJ1-1, with no clear D. V dropped 4 bases and J dropped 0 bases, with 12 bases sitting between them. CDR1 is ENHRY, CDR2 SYGVKD, per germline. The CDR3 extends over 15 amino acids. The CDR3 DNA reads as TGTGCCATCAGTGTAGCAGGAGTCCTGAACACTGAAGCTTTCTTT. Translating it yields CAISVAGVLNTEAFF.

This clone has a single count. The chain joins TRBV5-1 to TRBJ2-5, with 7 bases fitting TRBD1. After removal of 6 bases from V and 3 bases from J, the junction contained 11 bases not matched to a gene. This CDR3 is built from 15 residues. In germline, CDR1 is SGHRS, CDR2 YFSETQ. The DNA for the CDR3 is TGCGCCAGCAAAAAATCCGGGACAGCGGAAGAGACCCAGTACTTC. Protein: CASKKSGTAEETQYF.

This clone was seen once. The chain combines TRBV7-2 with TRBJ1-5, with D hard to call. CDR1 is SGHTA, CDR2 FQGNSA, per germline. Deletions cut 4 bases from V and 7 bases from J, with 11 bases between. The CDR3 sequence is 13 residues long. The CDR3 region is CASSSGIVQPQHF. The CDR3 DNA follows: TGTGCCAGCAGCTCTGGGATCGTGCAGCCCCAGCATTTT.

The chain employs TRBV5-1 and TRBJ2-5; no firm D call. This CDR3 comprises 17 residues. The V gene lost 4 bases and the J gene lost 4 bases, with 23 bases spanning the gap. The germline gives CDR1 SGHRS, CDR2 YFSETQ. CDR3 loop: CASSLDGRLGMGETQYF. The CDR3 coding sequence is TGCGCCAGCAGCCTGGATGGGCGTCTGGGTATGGGAGAGACCCAGTACTTC.

The J gene is TRBJ2-1, the V gene TRBV5-1, with D perhaps assigned TRBD1 or TRBD2 (5 bases each). The CDR3 length is 15 residues. Trimming stripped 4 bases from V and 8 bases from J, with 19 bases between. Germline CDR1 is SGHRS and CDR2 is YFSETQ. DNA for the CDR3: TGCGCCAGCAGCCCCACTTCCGGGACGAGACATGAGCAGTTCTTC. Its protein is CASSPTSGTRHEQFF.

This chain joins TRBV30 and TRBJ1-5; D ambiguous. CDR3 length: 13 residues. With 2 bases removed from V and 0 bases from J, the gap between germline ends came to 5 bases. Looked up from germline, CDR1 is GTSNPN and CDR2 is SVGIG (reference sequence). The CDR3 DNA follows: TGTGCCTGGAGTCCAGATAGCAATCAGCCCCAGCATTTT. This sequence encodes CAWSPDSNQPQHF.

The J gene is TRBJ2-2, the V gene TRBV19; D might be TRBD2 (5 bases). Trimming removed 6 bases from V and 4 bases from J, with 18 bases in between. This CDR3 is built from 16 residues. Germline CDR1 and CDR2: LNHDA and SQIVND (reference sequence). CDR3 in amino acids: CASRWTGGVLTGELFF. For the CDR3, the DNA is TGTGCCAGTAGATGGACTGGAGGAGTGCTCACCGGGGAGCTGTTTTTT.

For this clone: The same CDR3 can be traced to other DNA sequences in this sample. The CDR3 DNA sequence: TGTGCCAGCAGTTTGCAGGGAGAGACCCAGTACTTC. Amino acid sequence: CASSLQGETQYF. The gene calls are TRBV27 and TRBJ2-5; the D gene is possibly TRBD1 (5 bases). Germline lookup yields CDR1 MNHEY and CDR2 SMNVEV (reference sequence). The CDR3 consists of 12 residues. The V end was cut by 3 bases, the J end by 4 bases, with 6 bases between.

The rearrangement joins TRBV7-9 to TRBJ1-5; tentative D call: TRBD1 (6 bases). The CDR3 loop spans 14 amino acids. Germline V gives CDR1 SEHNR, CDR2 FQNEAQ (reference sequence). V shed 4 bases and J shed 6 bases, with 13 bases lying between them. The CDR3 DNA follows: TGTGCCAGCAGCTCGCCAGGGGAAGCTCAGCCCCAGCATTTT. This codes for CASSSPGEAQPQHF.

This clone was observed once. This chain uses TRBV6-6 with TRBJ2-7; 12 nucleotides line up with TRBD2. With V trimmed by 7 bases and J by 3 bases, 1 base remained unmatched. Germline V gene data show CDR1 as MNHNY and CDR2 as SVGAGI (reference sequence). The CDR3 consists of 13 residues. CDR3 amino acids: CASKTSGGYEQYF. CDR3 bases: TGTGCCAGCAAGACTAGCGGGGGCTACGAGCAGTACTTC.

The chain uses TRBV28 and TRBJ2-7; TRBD2 matches at 9 bases. J lost 6 bases, V lost 6 bases, and 6 bases had no gene match. The CDR3 is 13 residues long. In germline, CDR1 is MDHEN, CDR2 SYDVKM. The CDR3 protein is CASRVREGGEQYF. The CDR3 coding sequence is TGTGCCAGCAGGGTGCGGGAGGGGGGCGAGCAGTACTTC.

This sequence joins TRBV6-1 and TRBJ1-1, with 7 nucleotides matching TRBD1. This CDR3 region has 13 residues. Unmatched junction bases numbered 1, after V lost 2 bases and J lost 4 bases. The germline V gene has CDR1 MNHNS and CDR2 SASEGT. DNA of the CDR3: TGTGCCAGCAGTGAACAGGGGGGCACTGAAGCTTTCTTT. This sequence encodes CASSEQGGTEAFF.